This T cell receptor (beta chain) emerged from a study of cytomegalovirus exposure and HLA in healthy donors. CDR3 length: 14 amino acids. The germline CDR1 and CDR2 sequences are SGHTA and FQGNSA. V lost 2 bases to trimming and J lost 4 bases, with 8 bases between them. Researchers ran the PCR with 60 Vbeta and 13 Jbeta primers. This table comes from immunoSEQ multiplex PCR, and its TCRdb copy is limited to in-frame clones, with some not included. This sample yields approximately 120,000 clones, of which 77% are seen a single time; 13% belongs to the top ten. A word on this clone: Antigen specificity is unknown.

Notes on the study in general: Reports described diagnosis of cytomegalovirus status by the classifier as highly specific and sensitive.

The TCR originated in a woman between 35 and 50 years old in good health and CMV-seropositive. The source material was PBMCs. This chain connects TRBV7-2 to TRBJ2-2; D remains unclear. As DNA, the CDR3 is TGTGCCAGCAGCTTATATCCGAGCACCGGGGAGCTGTTTTTT. This translates into CASSLYPSTGELFF.